This T cell receptor beta chain was sequenced for a study of OX40 agonist ivuxolimab in advanced cancers. Turning to the study itself: At 0.01 to 10 mg/kg, ivuxolimab was administered intravenously to patients every 2 weeks. Head and neck, renal cell, melanoma or hepatocellular carcinoma were the cancers that dose-escalation patients had.

There are a few counts of this clone. Antigen: not known. Repertoires were generated with immunoSEQ multiplex PCR, while TCRdb's copy carries only in-frame clones and drops some. The sample lists about 89,000 clones, 90% to 95% seen once, with about 0.27% in the top ten. This CDR3 is built from 14 residues. Losses at the gene ends were 5 bases for V and 6 bases for J; bases not matched to a gene: 8. CDR1 and CDR2 from the germline V gene are SEHNR and FQNEAQ (reference sequence). Findings and limits, study-wide: Clonal expansion by week 6 occurred in CD4+ and CD8+ blood T cells (at 0.1 to 3.0 mg/kg).

Collection of blood occurred at baseline, at cycle 4 day 1, and at cycle 7 day 1. The sample here was CD4+ or CD8+ T cells sorted from blood, taken in a trial of the OX40 agonist ivuxolimab. The source of this sequence is an adult with an advanced solid tumor such as melanoma, head and neck, liver or kidney cancer. The chain recombines TRBV7-9 with TRBJ1-2; the match to TRBD1 covers 8 bases. CDR3: CASSRRGLNDGYTF. CDR3 nucleotides: TGTGCCAGCAGCCGCAGGGGGCTCAATGATGGCTACACCTTC.